The T cell receptor beta chain described here comes from a study of cytomegalovirus exposure and HLA in healthy donors. A multiplex PCR was run with 60 Vbeta primers and 13 Jbeta primers. Assay: immunoSEQ multiplex PCR; the TCRdb copy retains only in-frame clones and omits some. The sample contains 90,000 to 120,000 clones, 77% of which appear only once. Per germline, CDR1 MNHEY and CDR2 SVGAGI. Trimming took off 0 bases at V and 4 bases at J, with 14 bases between the two ends. The CDR3 is made up of 16 amino acids. The clonotype comes from a male donor in good health and CMV-seronegative. Sequencing used PBMCs. This chain connects TRBV6-5 to TRBJ2-3; tentative D call: TRBD1 (5 bases). Here the CDR3 reads CASSYSFVGVSDTQYF. The DNA for the CDR3 is TGTGCCAGCAGTTACTCGTTCGTAGGGGTTTCAGATACGCAGTATTTT.